The 8 T cell receptor beta chains in this list originate from one sample, sequenced in a study of graft-versus-host responses after intestinal transplantation. Some clones are missing from TCRdb's copy, which holds only in-frame ones; the method was immunoSEQ multiplex PCR. Counted here are 33,000 or so clones, about 94% occurring once; the ten biggest clones make up 0.75% to 0.95%. The specimen comprised PBMCs, sampled 16 days after intestinal transplant. These receptors all stem from a human patient who received an intestinal transplant, so some T cells may come from the graft donor.

V is TRBV5-1 and J is TRBJ2-3; D is uncertain. Deletions cut 0 bases from V and 0 bases from J, with 5 bases between. CDR3 length equals 14 residues. The germline V gene encodes CDR1 SGHRS and CDR2 YFSETQ. The CDR3 region is CASSLGLSTDTQYF. The CDR3 DNA reads as TGCGCCAGCAGCTTGGGGTTAAGCACAGATACGCAGTATTTT. The variable domain in full, completed from reference TRBV5-1 and TRBJ2-3, reads KAGVTQTPRYLIKTRGQQVTLSCSPISGHRSVSWYQQTPGQGLQFLFEYFSETQRNKGNFPGRFSGRQFSNSRSEMNVSTLELGDSALYLCASSLGLSTDTQYFGPGTRLTVL.

This chain uses TRBV18 with TRBJ2-1; TRBD1 agrees at 8 bases. Germline CDR1 and CDR2: KGHSH and LQKENI. The CDR3 loop spans 19 amino acids. V shed 2 bases and J 5 bases; nucleotides not matched to a gene: 17. The CDR3 DNA sequence: TGTGCCAGCTCACCAGAAGCAGGGGGCGCAAAGCGGATGAACAATGAGCAGTTCTTC. Its protein is CASSPEAGGAKRMNNEQFF.

The chain employs TRBV28 and TRBJ2-3; tentatively, D is TRBD1 (6 bases). V lost 4 bases to trimming and J lost 2 bases, with 19 bases between them. CDR3 length: 17 amino acids. The germline V gene encodes CDR1 MDHEN and CDR2 SYDVKM. CDR3: CASSSADSLTFTDTQYF. The CDR3 DNA reads as TGTGCCAGCAGTTCCGCGGACAGCCTTACCTTCACAGATACGCAGTATTTT.

The J gene is TRBJ1-2, the V gene TRBV28; possibly TRBD1 for D (5 bases). This CDR3 spans 13 amino acids. Germline loops: CDR1 MDHEN, CDR2 SYDVKM. Trimming cost V 3 bases and J 6 bases, with 11 bases left between them. For the CDR3, the DNA is TGTGCCAGCAGTTTTTGGCAGGGCGATGGCTACACCTTC. As protein: CASSFWQGDGYTF.

The sample holds a few counts of this clone. This chain joins TRBV9 and TRBJ2-1; no clear D. The V and J ends lost 0 bases and 1 base respectively, with 11 bases between them. Germline lookup yields CDR1 SGDLS and CDR2 YYNGEE. The CDR3 covers 16 residues. In DNA form, the CDR3 reads TGTGCCAGCAGCGTAGGTGGTAGCAGTTCCTACAATGAGCAGTTCTTC. Its translation: CASSVGGSSSYNEQFF.

The V and J genes are TRBV4-1 and TRBJ2-1; maybe TRBD1 (5 bases). Germline V gene data show CDR1 as MGHRA and CDR2 as YSYEKL. The CDR3 length is 17 residues. V was cut by 0 bases and J by 0 bases, with 12 bases left in between. The CDR3 DNA is TGCGCCAGCAGCCAAGATCCAGGGTCAAGCTCCTACAATGAGCAGTTCTTC. Its translation: CASSQDPGSSSYNEQFF.

The chain links TRBV4-1 to TRBJ1-6; no clear D gene. Germline CDR1 MGHRA, CDR2 YSYEKL. There are 14 residues in the CDR3. Trimming left V 4 bases short and J 10 bases short, with 14 bases between. The CDR3 bases are TGCGCCAGCAGCCCGAACCCGGTGCGGTCACCCCTCCACTTT. Protein product: CASSPNPVRSPLHF.

This chain joins TRBV2 and TRBJ2-4; D call uncertain. Per the germline V gene, CDR1 is SNHLY and CDR2 is FYNNEI. Trimming took off 7 bases at V and 0 bases at J, with 7 bases between the two ends. The CDR3 has 13 amino acids. In DNA form, the CDR3 reads TGTGCCAGCAACGAGGTAGCCAAAAACATTCAGTACTTC. Its translation is CASNEVAKNIQYF.